The 28 T cell receptor beta chains below come from one sample, sequenced in a study of early T cells in non-severe SARS-CoV-2 infection. TCRdb re-analysed the 5' RACE reads in MiXCR, keeping a single row per CDR3 protein. The sample holds around 30,000 distinct CDR3 sequences, about 6% seen once. Sequenced sample: whole blood. These receptors all come from an adult who was a healthcare worker with PCR-confirmed SARS-CoV-2 infection or an uninfected control (not recorded which).

This clonotype has only a few counts. The chain joins TRBV7-9 to TRBJ1-3; no firm D call. V lost 1 base and J 4 bases, leaving 2 bases between the germline ends. CDR1 and CDR2 (germline): SEHNR, FQNEAQ (reference sequence). CDR3 length equals 12 residues. CDR3 sequence reads: CASSLEGNTIYF. CDR3 in DNA: TGTGCCAGCAGCTTAGAAGGAAACACCATATATTTT.

This clonotype has a handful of counts. For the CDR3, the DNA is TGTGCCAGCCGGAGCGGGGGAGCCTACGAGCAGTACTTC. Translating gives CASRSGGAYEQYF. This sequence joins TRBV27 and TRBJ2-7; 8 nucleotides match TRBD2. Germline CDR1 reads MNHEY; CDR2 reads SMNVEV (reference sequence). V was pared by 8 bases and J by 2 bases, with 5 bases of the junction left unmatched. The CDR3 contains 13 residues.

This clonotype has ten or more counts. CDR3 loop: CASSIGGPGELFF. CDR3 nucleotides: TGTGCCAGTAGTATAGGTGGGCCCGGGGAGCTGTTTTTT. V gene TRBV19 combines with J gene TRBJ2-2; D not resolved. The V end lost 1 base, the J end lost 6 bases, and 6 bases lay between the germline ends. Germline CDR1 LNHDA, CDR2 SQIVND (reference sequence). CDR3 length: 13 residues.

In this sample, this clonotype turned up many times. CDR3 DNA: TGTGCCAGCAGTATCCCACTCAAAACGGATACGCAGTATTTT. Residues: CASSIPLKTDTQYF. The genes are TRBV28 and TRBJ2-3; D is uncertain. Germline V gives CDR1 MDHEN, CDR2 SYDVKM. This CDR3 has 14 residues. V shed 5 bases and J shed 6 bases, with 15 bases lying between them.

This clonotype has at least ten counts. CDR3 in amino acids: CASMGQGLSNQPQHF. CDR3 bases: TGTGCCAGCATGGGACAGGGTCTGAGCAATCAGCCCCAGCATTTT. The rearrangement links TRBV12-3 or TRBV12-4 to TRBJ1-5, with 9 bases identical to TRBD1. The CDR3 loop spans 15 amino acids. V lost 7 bases to trimming and J lost 1 base; unmatched junction nucleotides: 5.

This clonotype was counted at least ten times. The V call is TRBV20-1, the J call TRBJ1-6; D is uncertain. V was trimmed by 5 bases and J by 8 bases, leaving 16 bases between them. Germline-derived CDR1 and CDR2 are DFQATT and SNEGSKA (reference sequence). This CDR3 has 14 amino acids. CDR3 nucleotide sequence: TGCAGTGCTTTCCAGGCGGGGTTGGATTCACCCCTCCACTTT. Its translation is CSAFQAGLDSPLHF.

This clonotype was detected many times. V is TRBV18 and J is TRBJ1-6; D is unresolved. Germline CDR1 and CDR2: KGHSH and LQKENI. Trimming shortened V by 4 bases and J by 8 bases, and 9 bases separated the two germline ends. This CDR3 is built from 13 residues. CDR3: CASSRTSDSPLHF. The CDR3 DNA reads as TGTGCCAGCTCACGGACCTCCGATTCACCCCTCCACTTT.

The chain is built from TRBV29-1 and TRBJ2-3; D unclear. This CDR3 is built from 12 residues. Germline V gene data show CDR1 as SQVTM and CDR2 as ANQGSEA. V dropped 5 bases and J dropped 5 bases, with 11 bases sitting between them. CDR3 coding DNA: TGCAGCGTTCGAGCGACCGGAGATACGCAGTATTTT. It translates to CSVRATGDTQYF.

In this sample, this clonotype turned up many times. The chain joins TRBV12-3 or TRBV12-4 to TRBJ2-1, with 9 bases lining up with TRBD2. Unmatched junction bases numbered 15, after V lost 6 bases and J lost 12 bases. CDR3 length equals 15 residues. The CDR3 region has the DNA TGTGCCAGCAGCCTATTAGCGGGGGCGGGAGTACGGCAGTTCTTC. It encodes CASSLLAGAGVRQFF.

This clonotype was seen repeatedly, ten times or more. The chain employs TRBV9 and TRBJ2-5, with 8 bases that match TRBD2. J was trimmed by 2 bases and V by 4 bases; bases with no gene match: 4. Per germline, CDR1 SGDLS and CDR2 YYNGEE. The CDR3 spans 14 residues. The DNA of the CDR3 is TGTGCCAGCAGCCCGCGGGGGGTTCAAGAGACCCAGTACTTC. It translates to CASSPRGVQETQYF.

This clonotype was recorded many times. The chain uses TRBV20-1 and TRBJ2-1; D unclear. The ends were cut back, 7 bases at V and 8 bases at J, with 12 bases in the middle. Germline lookup yields CDR1 DFQATT and CDR2 SNEGSKA (reference sequence). The CDR3 contains 11 residues. For the CDR3, the DNA is TGCAGTGTGAAAATTCTGGATGAGCAGTTCTTC. Translating gives CSVKILDEQFF.

This clonotype has only a few counts. The J gene is TRBJ2-3, the V gene TRBV12-3 or TRBV12-4, with D possibly being TRBD1 or TRBD2 (5 bases each). Trimming took 4 bases from V and 3 from J, leaving 20 bases between them. The CDR3 is 17 residues long. The CDR3 is CASSWGSYRDLTDTQYF. The DNA for the CDR3 is TGTGCCAGCAGTTGGGGGTCGTATAGGGATTTAACAGATACGCAGTATTTT.

This clonotype was found a few times. This chain joins TRBV19 and TRBJ1-2; D gene uncertain. This CDR3 comprises 10 residues. Trimming removed 6 bases from V and 3 bases from J, with 2 bases in between. Germline V CDR1 and CDR2: LNHDA, SQIVND (reference sequence). The CDR3 DNA follows: TGTGCCAGTAGAGACTATGGCTACACCTTC. Translating gives CASRDYGYTF.

This clonotype has a handful of counts. V and J are TRBV29-1 and TRBJ2-5; 7 bases are shared with TRBD2. Germline V gene data show CDR1 as SQVTM and CDR2 as ANQGSEA. The CDR3 covers 14 residues. Trimming removed 8 bases from V and 2 bases from J; junction bases left unmatched: 11. CDR3 nucleotide sequence: TGCAGCTCCAACGGACCAGCGGGGCAAGAGACCCAGTACTTC. It codes for CSSNGPAGQETQYF.

This clonotype was seen ten or more times. V is TRBV6-1 and J is TRBJ1-1, with 9 bases fitting TRBD1. V lost 6 bases and J lost 2; bases outside the gene matches: 7. Germline values: CDR1 MNHNS, CDR2 SASEGT. The CDR3 length is 15 residues. DNA of the CDR3: TGTGCCAGCAGCGATATGGGACAGGGCAACACTGAAGCTTTCTTT. This encodes CASSDMGQGNTEAFF.

This clonotype was seen a few times. The J gene is TRBJ2-4, the V gene TRBV20-1, with D tentatively TRBD1 (6 bases). CDR1 and CDR2 from the germline V gene are DFQATT and SNEGSKA (reference sequence). V was cut by 1 base and J by 6 bases, with 13 bases left in between. CDR3 length: 14 amino acids. For the CDR3, the DNA is TGCAGTGCTAGAGGCGCTGAACAGGGAAACATTCAGTACTTC. Translation: CSARGAEQGNIQYF.

This clonotype has at least ten counts. The chain recombines TRBV27 with TRBJ2-2; D is ambiguous. CDR3 length: 14 amino acids. Germline lookup yields CDR1 MNHEY and CDR2 SMNVEV (reference sequence). The ends were cut back, 0 bases at V and 1 base at J, with 3 bases in the middle. The DNA for the CDR3 is TGTGCCAGCAGTTTATCCGAGAACACCGGGGAGCTGTTTTTT. Encoded protein: CASSLSENTGELFF.

This clonotype has at least ten counts. The chain carries TRBV28 and TRBJ1-5; tentative D call: TRBD1 (5 bases). Deletions cut 1 base from V and 6 bases from J, with 7 bases between. Germline values: CDR1 MDHEN, CDR2 SYDVKM. This CDR3 region has 13 residues. The CDR3 here is CASSLFRGQPQHF. Here the CDR3 DNA reads TGTGCCAGCAGTTTATTTAGGGGTCAGCCCCAGCATTTT.

This clonotype was seen at least ten times. The V call is TRBV5-8, the J call TRBJ2-3; 12 nucleotides align to TRBD2. V shed 2 bases, J shed 4 bases, and the junction held 2 bases outside the gene matches. In germline, CDR1 is SGHTS, CDR2 YDEGEE. The CDR3 spans 15 residues. The CDR3 protein is CASSFPSGGADTQYF. The CDR3 bases are TGTGCCAGCAGCTTTCCTAGCGGGGGGGCAGATACGCAGTATTTT. Filled out from reference TRBV5-8 and TRBJ2-3, the complete variable domain reads EAGVTQSPTHLIKTRGQQATLRCSPISGHTSVYWYQQALGLGLQFLLWYDEGEERNRGNFPPRFSGRQFPNYSSELNVNALELEDSALYLCASSFPSGGADTQYFGPGTRLTVL.

This clonotype was recorded a few times. The rearrangement joins TRBV9 to TRBJ2-1; D possibly uses TRBD1 or TRBD2 (6 bases each). The germline V gene has CDR1 SGDLS and CDR2 YYNGEE. This CDR3 is 16 amino acids long. Trimming shortened V by 0 bases and J by 0 bases, and 10 bases separated the two germline ends. The CDR3 loop is CASSVGGATSYNEQFF. DNA for the CDR3: TGTGCCAGCAGCGTAGGGGGGGCCACCTCCTACAATGAGCAGTTCTTC.

This clonotype was observed a few times. The rearrangement links TRBV12-3 or TRBV12-4 to TRBJ2-7; the match to TRBD2 covers 7 bases. Germline trimming cut 3 bases from V and 6 bases from J; bases unmatched to any gene: 5. The CDR3 is made up of 13 amino acids. The CDR3 nucleotides are TGTGCCAGCAGTTTTAACGCGGGGGTCGAGCAGTACTTC. It translates to CASSFNAGVEQYF.

J is TRBJ2-1 and V is TRBV3-1; perhaps D is TRBD1 or TRBD2 (5 bases each). The ends were cut back, 4 bases at V and 5 bases at J, with 15 bases in the middle. Germline CDR1 reads LGHDT; CDR2 reads YNNKEL (reference sequence). This CDR3 has 15 residues. The CDR3 loop reads CASSPTGRTNNEQFF. The CDR3 bases are TGTGCCAGCAGCCCGACGGGAAGGACAAACAATGAGCAGTTCTTC.

This clonotype came up many times. The chain recombines TRBV7-8 with TRBJ1-6, with 9 bases fitting TRBD1. The V gene's germline CDR1 is SGHVS and CDR2 FQNEAQ. This CDR3 is 15 amino acids long. V trimming: 3 bases; J trimming: 13 bases; junction bases outside the gene matches: 10. CDR3 DNA sequence: TGTGCCAGCAGCTTTCAGGGACAGGGCCTAGGGCCCCTCCACTTT. Translated: CASSFQGQGLGPLHF.

CDR3 DNA: TGTGCCAGCAGCTTATTCAGGAACACCGGGGAGCTGTTTTTT. This sequence encodes CASSLFRNTGELFF. The chain couples TRBV7-2 to TRBJ2-2; D gene unclear. CDR1 and CDR2 (germline): SGHTA, FQGNSA. The CDR3 covers 14 residues. Trimming shortened V by 2 bases and J by 1 base, and 5 bases separated the two germline ends.

This clonotype was picked up many times. The rearrangement uses TRBV18 and TRBJ2-6; D could derive from TRBD1 or TRBD2 (5 bases each). This CDR3 contains 16 residues. Germline V gene data show CDR1 as KGHSH and CDR2 as LQKENI. V dropped 6 bases and J dropped 3 bases, with 15 bases sitting between them. CDR3 region: CASSRQGAYGANVLTF. For the CDR3, the DNA is TGTGCCAGCTCCAGGCAGGGAGCATATGGGGCCAACGTCCTGACTTTC.

This clonotype was detected ten times or more. The chain recombines TRBV4-3 with TRBJ2-1; no clear D gene. This CDR3 is built from 16 residues. V lost 0 bases and J 3 bases, leaving 12 bases between the germline ends. Germline-derived CDR1 and CDR2 are LGHNA and YSLEER. The CDR3 nucleotides read TGCGCCAGCAGCCAAGATTCGGTGAGCGACTACAATGAGCAGTTCTTC. Translating it yields CASSQDSVSDYNEQFF.

This clonotype was recorded many times. The rearrangement joins TRBV20-1 to TRBJ2-3; 9 bases match TRBD2. V was pared by 0 bases and J by 4 bases, with 5 bases of the junction left unmatched. Per the germline V gene, CDR1 is DFQATT and CDR2 is SNEGSKA (reference sequence). The CDR3 has 15 residues. CDR3 protein: CSAREYLAGSDTQYF. The CDR3 DNA is TGCAGTGCTAGAGAGTACCTAGCGGGGTCAGATACGCAGTATTTT.

Many counts were recorded for this clonotype. This chain connects TRBV28 to TRBJ1-6; weak D call: TRBD1 (5 bases). Per germline, CDR1 MDHEN and CDR2 SYDVKM. The germline V and J ends were trimmed by 1 base and 8 bases, with 6 bases remaining between them. CDR3 length: 13 residues. The CDR3 here is CASSLSGYSPLHF. CDR3 DNA: TGTGCCAGCAGTTTATCAGGGTATTCACCCCTCCACTTT.